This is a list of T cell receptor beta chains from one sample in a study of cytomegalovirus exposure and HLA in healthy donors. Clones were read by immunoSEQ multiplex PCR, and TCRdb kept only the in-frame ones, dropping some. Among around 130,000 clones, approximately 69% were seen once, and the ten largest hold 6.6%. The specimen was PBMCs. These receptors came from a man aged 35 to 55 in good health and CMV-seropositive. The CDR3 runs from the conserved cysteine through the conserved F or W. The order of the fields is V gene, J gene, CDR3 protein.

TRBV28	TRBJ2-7	CASNPLTGAFTYEQYF
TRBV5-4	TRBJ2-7	CASSLALGLSSYEQYF
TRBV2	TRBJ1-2	CASTPGTGGYGYTF
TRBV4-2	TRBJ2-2	CASSQVASGPRGTGELFF
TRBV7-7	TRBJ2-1	CASSLAVSSYNEQFF
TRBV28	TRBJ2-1	CASSLSYENEQFF
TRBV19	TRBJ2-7	CASSQGRSYEQYF
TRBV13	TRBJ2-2	CASSWTSGLAPGELFF
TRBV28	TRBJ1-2	CASRGTWGCGYTF
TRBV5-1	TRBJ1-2	CASSSQGQSGYGYTF
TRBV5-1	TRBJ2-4	CASSTDRGGFKNIQYF
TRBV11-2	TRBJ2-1	CASSFGLNEQFF
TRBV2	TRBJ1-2	CASSGVEDYGYTF
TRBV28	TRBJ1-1	CASTWNTEAFF
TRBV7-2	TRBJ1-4	CASSSGQGVANEKLFF
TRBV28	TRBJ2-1	CASSLGLAGGRGEQFF
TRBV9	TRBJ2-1	CASSVGRGPGQFF
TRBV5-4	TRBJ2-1	CASSVGHSSYNEQFF
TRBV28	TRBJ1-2	CASSFRDFYGYTF
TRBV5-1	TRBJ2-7	CASSLGGGNSYEQYF
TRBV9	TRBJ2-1	CASSVGVNEQFF
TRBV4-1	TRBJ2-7	CASSQFPGQGSDEQYF
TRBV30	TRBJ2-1	CAWSEGDHNEQFF
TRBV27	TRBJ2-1	CASTKSSYNEQFF